This T cell receptor beta chain originates from a study of beta chain features in type 1 diabetes. Expressed TCRB transcripts were sequenced because the isolated RNA had all been reverse transcribed beforehand. TCRdb's table, derived via immunoSEQ multiplex PCR, lists solely in-frame clones and lacks some. The data contain 150,000 or so clones, about 10% of them singletons. The ends were cut back, 1 base at V and 2 bases at J, with 9 bases in the middle. This CDR3 region has 14 residues. Germline V gene data show CDR1 as SGHRS and CDR2 as YFSETQ. J is TRBJ1-2 and V is TRBV5-1, with D unclear. This TCR came from a man younger than 30 in good health. Sequenced: central memory CD4+ T cells from blood. This chain's CDR3 is CASSLTTGNYGYTF. As DNA, the CDR3 is TGCGCCAGCAGCTTGACGACTGGGAACTATGGCTACACCTTC.